The following is a TCR beta chain sequence with its context. This specimen comes from a study of blood T cell repertoires in COVID-19. Overall study context: Acute and convalescent COVID-19 specimens originated in the United States, Italy and Spain.

The table came from immunoSEQ multiplex PCR; TCRdb's copy has only in-frame clones and leaves some out. The table includes fewer than 85,000 clones, 88% detected once. Trimming removed 3 bases from V and 1 base from J; junction bases left unmatched: 4. The CDR3 is made up of 17 amino acids. The V gene's germline CDR1 is LNHDA and CDR2 SQIVND (reference sequence). This sequence was found in a man in his forties or fifties with active COVID-19. Input material: peripheral blood. The chain recombines TRBV19 with TRBJ2-3; 13 bases align to TRBD2. CDR3 amino acids: CASSIPGLAGGTDTQYF. Written as DNA, the CDR3 is TGTGCCAGTAGTATCCCAGGACTAGCGGGGGGCACAGATACGCAGTATTTT.